This T cell receptor (beta chain) derives from a study of cytomegalovirus exposure and HLA in healthy donors (dated by TCRdb to the late 2010s). For the wider study: In an earlier analysis of around 540 of the donors, 276 Gb of sequence data and 100 million or so unique TCR beta sequences from roughly 180 million T cells were reported. Donor age, sex, ethnicity and CMV serostatus were compiled together with the repertoire data. Every discovery cohort repertoire had been produced on one sequencing platform. An earlier analysis of about 620 of the donors applied high-throughput TCR beta sequencing to assess whether each TCR beta V gene segment acted as functional or pseudogenic. To study patterns of TCR occurrence, a later analysis re-analyzed previously published TCR beta repertoires from just over 650 donors and added high-resolution HLA genotyping. Using immunosequencing, the study profiled T cell repertoires from 640 or so subjects and related those repertoires to cytomegalovirus serostatus. Besides the first cohort of approximately 710 subjects, a separate validation cohort made up of around 120 different subjects was used. A later genetic analysis took genome-wide SNP genotypes for about 55% of the 666 donors and used that subset as a discovery cohort. Several DR-DQ haplotypes were treated as single units for association and clustering because of strong linkage in the cohort. To predict cytomegalovirus infection status, the study brought together high-throughput TCR immunosequencing, statistical association of individual TCRs with disease status, and machine learning. An early release covering about 600 HLA-typed donors comprised approximately 290 gigabases of sequencing data and approximately 80 million unique TCR sequences. Typing coverage differed by locus: A, B, C, DRB1 and DQB1 were typed in about 629-630 donors, DQA1 in 500 to 550, DPA1 in some 600, and DPB1 in 472. Of the roughly 400 genotyped donors, approximately 81% were placed in the genetic ancestry cluster associated with self-reported Caucasian donors. HLA typing covered class I and class II loci at four-digit resolution. The aim of the study was to test whether cataloging public T cell receptors could identify signatures of past pathogen exposure. Rather than drawing on any new phenotypic data, the later analysis identified candidate immune exposures from TCR beta sequences and the way those sequences occurred across donors. On average, 235,054 unique TCR beta nucleotide sequences were sequenced per donor among a few hundred genotyped donors of the cohort, with about 17% of those sequences being non-productive. Overall study outcomes, separate from this receptor: The earlier analysis of some 540 of the donors excluded some 16 rarely observed V segments, including chromosome 9 orphons, because counts were too low. A later genetic analysis associated a missense DCLRE1C variant with V-gene and J-gene trimming of TCR beta chains, and an independent cohort replicated the association. Because HLA typing was missing for some donors at each locus, association tests included only the typed subset. Presence/absence analyses assumed roughly uniform sequencing depth across donors, an assumption that may not hold. A further reported finding was that TCR beta sequences accurately predicted the HLA-A and HLA-B alleles for most subjects in the first cohort. The authors suggested that the approach could potentially be extended to other disease states and immunological phenotypes. A later analysis reported that several top co-occurrence clusters appeared linked to parvovirus B19, influenza, CMV and Epstein-Barr virus. At a false discovery rate of 0.05, a later analysis linked 16,951 TCR beta sequences to specific HLA alleles. Strong co-occurrence of HLA alleles, especially DR and DQ, made assigning TCR associations to individual alleles difficult. In a later analysis, TCR association rates were found to vary across HLA loci, with the most associated TCRs seen for DRB1 alleles and the fewest for HLA-C alleles. In an earlier analysis of 587 of the donors, most TCR beta V segments appeared in productive rearrangements about 87% or about 30% of the time, broadly matching IMGT annotations. In a later genetic analysis, fewer N-insertions in productive TCRs were reported among donors in an Asian-associated ancestry cluster than the approximately 710-donor mean. This cohort had only TCR beta chains sequenced, and the lack of alpha or paired-chain data limited which features could be detected. Correlated functional status among segregating V segments might reflect linkage disequilibrium, but an unknown experimental factor could not be ruled out. CMV serostatus was the only immune exposure information available for the cohort. A cluster of highly shared sequence variants was judged likely to represent a technical artifact of the sequencing pipeline. A later analysis found that HLA-associated TCR beta chains were more clonally expanded and had lower generation probabilities than equally common non-associated chains. The study gave a list of about 170 TCR beta chains associated with cytomegalovirus. In vitro tests confirmed that three of the cytomegalovirus-associated TCR beta chains recognize cytomegalovirus antigens. Cytomegalovirus status was reported to be diagnosed by the classifier with high specificity and sensitivity in both the original and validation cohorts. While some public TCRs were present in many individuals, most TCR sequences turned up only very rarely across donors. Some IMGT-functional V segments, including TRBV6-2 and TRBV6-3, could not be distinguished by the 87-base-pair reads and were therefore excluded. A later analysis found that most CMV-associated TCR beta chains appeared HLA-restricted, with HLA associations seemingly driven largely by CMV exposure.

In total, about 650 healthy bone marrow donors made up the cohort. At the time of sampling, all cohort members were nominally healthy, though unrecorded immune exposures were likely present. The donor was CMV seropositive and belonged to the group of more than 250 seropositive cohort members. Each donor provided a peripheral blood sample, and peripheral blood mononuclear cells were used for TCR beta sequencing. The Qiagen DNeasy Blood Extraction Kit was used to extract genomic DNA from the blood cell samples. Of note for this clone: Its target antigen remains unknown. Per-base qualities were not stored, and no clone one base away is much larger.

Via the germline V gene (reference sequence), CDR1 is LNHDA and CDR2 SQIVND. The CDR3 spans 14 residues, from the cysteine through the phenylalanine. The only DNA kept is the CDR3, 42 bases in frame from the first base. V is clipped by 8 bases and J by 7 bases, and the sequence between their germline boundaries is 18 bases long. The library was generated by the immunoSEQ multiplex PCR assay. The multiplex PCR relied on a mix of 60 forward primers for TCR Vbeta segments and 13 reverse primers for TCR Jbeta segments. The CDR3 region of rearranged TCR beta genes was amplified from genomic DNA by a multiplex PCR assay. The Illumina HiSeq System was used to sequence the amplified TCR beta libraries as 87-base-pair reads. Under the source paper's analysis protocol: A later analysis tallied roughly 78 million unique TCR beta chains across the roughly 610 repertoires, and about 12 million of those chains were shared by two or more donors. To remove PCR and sequencing errors, raw reads were error-corrected and collapsed into unique sequences using a nearest-neighbor algorithm that merged closely related sequences. CDR3 sequences were aligned to IMGT reference sequences to assign V, D and J gene segments. For a sequence to be retained, at least a six-nucleotide match to both a V gene segment and a J gene segment was required. A rearrangement was called productive if the CDR3 had no stop codons and remained in frame with V and J, and every other rearrangement was called non-productive. Following IMGT convention, CDR3 was defined as the stretch from the second conserved V-encoded cysteine to the conserved J-encoded phenylalanine. Sequences without an unambiguous match to a single V gene segment were excluded from the earlier analysis of approximately 560 of the donors. An earlier analysis of fewer than 750 of the donors called V segments functional above 56.7% productive rearrangements and segregating when the between-donor standard deviation exceeded 5%. A statistical classification framework was built for diagnosing cytomegalovirus status from the catalog of TCR beta chain sequences. In a later analysis, V and J genes were assigned by comparing TCR nucleotide sequences against IMGT/GENE-DB human TR gene sequences. Using the TCRdist pipeline, a later analysis assigned CDR3 sequences along with most-parsimonious VDJ recombination scenarios. In a later analysis, each TCR beta chain was defined by its CDR3 amino acid sequence together with its V-gene family, and reads lacking a unique V-gene family were excluded. A later analysis removed 592 highly shared, low-generation-probability nucleotide sequences to deal with suspected cross-contamination and a sequencing artifact. For each public chain, a later analysis derived a clonal expansion index from normalized ranks of inferred template counts within each repertoire. A later analysis computed generation probabilities with a VDJ recombination model fitted to out-of-frame rearrangements, and checked the results against IGoR. A later analysis scored TCR-TCR, TCR-HLA and TCR-CMV co-occurrence with hypergeometric tests, applying a repertoire-size bias correction to TCR pairs. In a later analysis, false discovery rates were estimated by permuting HLA or CMV assignments 20 times. A later analysis grouped co-occurring TCRs with DBSCAN, adding TCRdist sequence similarity when clustering within HLA-allele-positive subsets. Repertoires with fewer than 30,000 or more than 120,000 public chains were left out of co-occurrence clustering, as were a handful of repertoires with anomalous nucleotide sharing. TCRdb stores this immuneACCESS table with in-frame sequences only. Part of the clones is absent; in the studies checked, under half of the shortfall reflects unresolved V genes, and no reason is known for the rest. V, J and clone size are those of that table, while D and trimming were read from the DNA. This sample is represented by about 190,000 clones; around 80% of them were singletons. The top ten constitute approximately 2% of the sample.

The chain links TRBV19 with TRBJ1-5, with the D gene call left open. The clonotype originates from a woman between 18 and 30 years old in good health and CMV-seropositive. The sequencing sample was made of PBMCs. The sequenced DNA is TGTGCCAGTCGACTACTCTTCGACGTGCAGCCCCAGCATTTT. Translated, this gives CASRLLFDVQPQHF.